Each of the 4 T cell receptor beta chains below was sequenced from the same sample in a study of liver allograft versus peripheral blood T cells. Study background: Peripheral blood of the recipients supplied T cell receptor repertoires that were compared with those in transplanted livers.

In TCRdb, the reads were re-called with MiXCR into one record per CDR3 protein. The sample shows approximately 8,100 distinct CDR3 sequences, less than 20% of them seen only once. The receptors were sampled from a human patient who had a liver transplant. The graft donor may have given rise to some T cells.

Judged by abundance, this clonotype is medium-sized. The chain uses TRBV24-1 and TRBJ2-5; D call uncertain. Looked up from germline, CDR1 is KGHDR and CDR2 is SFDVKD. Trimming stripped 5 bases from V and 2 bases from J, with 8 bases between. This CDR3 is 13 amino acids long. The CDR3 nucleotides are TGTGCCACCAGTGTTCCTACTCAAGAGACCCAGTACTTC. It specifies CATSVPTQETQYF.

By its share, this clonotype is medium-sized. V usage is TRBV7-2 and J usage is TRBJ1-1, with a possible D match to TRBD1 (5 bases). Germline CDR1 SGHTA, CDR2 FQGNSA. This CDR3 region has 15 residues. Trimming took 5 bases from V and 1 from J, leaving 14 bases between them. The CDR3 DNA follows: TGTGCCAGCAGCGTCAGGGCTTGGCAGAACACTGAAGCTTTCTTT. Translating gives CASSVRAWQNTEAFF.

V is TRBV20-1 and J is TRBJ2-4; TRBD2 agrees at 7 bases. V lost 3 bases to trimming and J lost 7 bases; unmatched junction nucleotides: 12. The CDR3 is made up of 15 amino acids. Looked up from germline, CDR1 is DFQATT and CDR2 is SNEGSKA (reference sequence). As DNA, the CDR3 is TGCAGTGCTAGTAGGCCTAGCGGTGGAGGGAACATTCAGTACTTC. Its translation is CSASRPSGGGNIQYF.

Notes on this clonotype: It may be a read error: a sequence one base away is much more abundant. The chain uses TRBV30 and TRBJ1-1; 8 bases map to TRBD1. CDR1 is GTSNPN and CDR2 is SVGIG in the germline V gene (reference sequence). The length of the CDR3 is 13 residues. This CDR3 is CAWSSDRGTEASF. In nucleotides, the CDR3 is TGTGCCTGGAGTTCCGACAGGGGAACTGAAGCTTCCTTT.